Each of the 18 T cell receptor beta chains below was sequenced from the same sample in a study of T-cell reconstitution after alpha-beta-depleted transplantation in children (TCRdb year 2016). The library relied on PCR. Instrument on record: Illumina HiSeq 2500. TCR library preparation used molecular barcoding, with unique molecular identifiers applied to normalize quantification of the TCRbeta repertoire. TCRdb reanalyzed the raw reads on its own, using fastp at Q25 for trimming and MiXCR for clone calling, and kept in-frame beta chains. Duplicate CDR3 protein sequences are folded into a single record with the most common DNA and genes. Across this sample there are 400,000 to 500,000 distinct CDR3 sequences, with 11% seen only once. The ten largest clonotypes hold nearly 5.5% of the sample. Here the sequenced sample was PBMCs from the stem cell graft donor, taken from the stem cell graft. These receptors originate from a human donor who donated a stem cell graft to a child with acute myeloid leukemia.

Only a few counts were recorded for this clonotype. The gene calls are TRBV2 and TRBJ2-1; D might be TRBD1 (5 bases). CDR3 size: 14 residues. Germline loops: CDR1 SNHLY, CDR2 FYNNEI. Trimming cost V 8 bases and J 0 bases, with 11 bases left between them. CDR3 in DNA: TGTGCCAGCTCCGACGACAGCTCCTACAATGAGCAGTTCTTC. This sequence encodes CASSDDSSYNEQFF.

V and J are TRBV9 and TRBJ1-2; D is perhaps TRBD1 (5 bases). The CDR3 spans 15 residues. V shed 3 bases and J shed 1 base, with 13 bases lying between them. Germline-derived CDR1 and CDR2 are SGDLS and YYNGEE. The CDR3 is CASSADPGGNYGYTF. CDR3 bases: TGTGCCAGCAGCGCAGACCCTGGGGGTAACTATGGCTACACCTTC. The full variable domain, in which reference TRBV9 and TRBJ1-2 provide the parts outside the CDR3, is DSGVTQTPKHLITATGQRVTLRCSPRSGDLSVYWYQQSLDQGLQFLIQYYNGEERAKGNILERFSAQQFPDLHSELNLSSLELGDSALYFCASSADPGGNYGYTFGSGTRLTVV.

This clonotype was seen repeatedly, ten times or more. The rearrangement uses TRBV9 and TRBJ2-7; D remains unclear. Deletions cut 2 bases from V and 6 bases from J, with 12 bases between. This CDR3 is 13 amino acids long. Germline CDR1 SGDLS, CDR2 YYNGEE. For the CDR3, the DNA is TGTGCCAGCAGCGTGGGGTCGGCTGCCGAGCAGTACTTC. Its translation is CASSVGSAAEQYF.

The gene calls are TRBV5-1 and TRBJ1-1; the D gene is possibly TRBD1 (6 bases). The germline V gene has CDR1 SGHRS and CDR2 YFSETQ. With 5 bases removed from V and 1 base from J, the gap between germline ends came to 12 bases. The CDR3 consists of 14 residues. The CDR3 region has the DNA TGCGCCAGCAGGATCACGGGACAGAACACTGAAGCTTTCTTT. Translating gives CASRITGQNTEAFF.

This clonotype was found many times. This rearrangement joins TRBV10-3 to TRBJ2-5; 7 nucleotides match TRBD1. CDR1 ENHRY and CDR2 SYGVKD come from the germline V gene. V shed 5 bases and J 1 base; nucleotides not matched to a gene: 10. This CDR3 has 16 amino acids. CDR3 nucleotide sequence: TGTGCCATCAGTAGAGGGGGCTCGGGGTTCCAAGAGACCCAGTACTTC. Translated: CAISRGGSGFQETQYF.

This clonotype has a handful of counts. The V call is TRBV21-1, the J call TRBJ2-5; the DNA was not used to check the table's D call, TRBD1. TRBV21-1 is tagged as a pseudogene. The CDR3 has 17 residues. CDR3 loop: CASSKDQGGDRRETQYF. As DNA, the CDR3 is TGTGCCAGCAGCAAAGATCAGGGGGGGGACCGAAGAGAGACCCAGTACTTC.

This clonotype was counted at least ten times. The chain combines TRBV15 with TRBJ1-1; D is possibly TRBD1 (5 bases). The CDR3 is 15 residues long. Trimming pared 1 base from V and 5 bases from J, leaving 14 bases between. Germline-derived CDR1 and CDR2 are LNHNV and YYDKDF (reference sequence). CDR3 nucleotide sequence: TGTGCCACCAGCAGAGGCGAGGCAGGGAGTACTGAAGCTTTCTTT. Amino acid sequence: CATSRGEAGSTEAFF.

This clonotype was detected many times. The chain is built from TRBV12-3 or TRBV12-4 and TRBJ2-7; 8 bases align to TRBD2. The CDR3 loop spans 13 amino acids. With 6 bases clipped from V and 4 bases from J, the junction kept 5 bases outside the gene matches. The CDR3 loop reads CASRPPGGYEQYV. Written as DNA, the CDR3 is TGTGCCAGCAGACCACCGGGGGGGTACGAGCAGTACGTC.

This clonotype was seen a handful of times. The J gene is TRBJ2-7, the V gene TRBV6-5, with 9 bases lining up with TRBD1. Germline CDR1 and CDR2: MNHEY and SVGAGI. This CDR3 is built from 16 residues. Trimming cost V 4 bases and J 3 bases; bases outside gene matches: 10. In DNA, the CDR3 is TGTGCCAGCAGTTCGGTGGACAGGGGCCTTAGCTACGAGCAGTACTTC. Its translation is CASSSVDRGLSYEQYF.

This chain uses TRBV30 with TRBJ2-7; 9 nucleotides match TRBD1. Germline assignment: CDR1 GTSNPN and CDR2 SVGIG (reference sequence). CDR3 size: 14 residues. V dropped 0 bases and J dropped 3; count of bases not matched to a gene: 3. The CDR3 protein is CAWSVLTGGYEQYF. The CDR3 bases are TGTGCCTGGAGTGTACTGACAGGGGGCTACGAGCAGTACTTC.

This clonotype has just a few counts. This chain uses TRBV6-1 with TRBJ2-2; D unresolved. Trimming took 6 bases from V and 1 from J, leaving 9 bases between them. CDR3 size: 14 residues. Germline CDR1 and CDR2: MNHNS and SASEGT. The CDR3 reads CASRASLNTGELFF. For the CDR3, the DNA is TGTGCCAGCAGGGCGAGCCTGAACACCGGGGAGCTGTTTTTT.

This clonotype was seen a single time. The junction does not match germline at one end; this may be a read error. V is TRBV5-1 and J is TRBJ2-2; maybe TRBD2 (6 bases). The length of the CDR3 is 16 residues. In germline, CDR1 is SGHRS, CDR2 YFSETQ. The CDR3 region has the DNA TGCGCCAGCAGCTTGCTGGGACTCCTCAACACCGGGGACCTGTTTTTT. Translating it yields CASSLLGLLNTGDLFF.

This clonotype has just a few counts. V usage is TRBV27 and J usage is TRBJ1-5; 7 bases map to TRBD1. The CDR3 runs 15 residues. CDR1 and CDR2 (germline): MNHEY, SMNVEV (reference sequence). The junction had 10 bases not matched to a gene; V was cut back by 4 bases and J by 7 bases. CDR3 sequence reads: CASSWQGGLEQPQHF. In DNA, the CDR3 is TGTGCCAGCAGTTGGCAGGGGGGGCTTGAGCAGCCCCAGCATTTT.

This clonotype was observed a few times. The genes are TRBV5-6 and TRBJ2-7; weak D call: TRBD1 (6 bases). The CDR3 has 15 amino acids. CDR1 and CDR2 (germline): SGHDT, YYEEEE. Trimming shortened V by 0 bases and J by 1 base, and 11 bases separated the two germline ends. This chain's CDR3 is CASSLVPDSSYEQYV. DNA of the CDR3: TGTGCCAGCAGCTTGGTCCCGGACAGTTCCTACGAGCAGTACGTC.

This clonotype showed up just a few times. The chain combines TRBV7-9 with TRBJ2-3, with 8 bases lining up with TRBD1. The CDR3 contains 14 residues. The germline CDR1 and CDR2 sequences are SEHNR and FQNEAQ (reference sequence). V lost 3 bases to trimming and J lost 7 bases; unmatched junction nucleotides: 6. The CDR3 DNA reads TGTGCCAGCAGCTTCCAGGGGGCCTTATATACGCAGTATTTT. Residues: CASSFQGALYTQYF.

The chain employs TRBV20-1 and TRBJ1-2; D possibly corresponds to TRBD1 (5 bases). Looked up from germline, CDR1 is DFQATT and CDR2 is SNEGSKA (reference sequence). The CDR3 contains 16 residues. Trimming took off 5 bases at V and 1 base at J, with 20 bases between the two ends. CDR3 DNA sequence: TGCAGTGCTGTACCACAGGTTACCGCTCTTAACTATGGCTACACCTTC. Its protein product is CSAVPQVTALNYGYTF.

The table lists this clonotype with a few counts. The chain links TRBV7-8 to TRBJ2-7; 9 positions match TRBD2. Per germline, CDR1 SGHVS and CDR2 FQNEAQ. Unmatched junction bases numbered 5, after V lost 2 bases and J lost 3 bases. The CDR3 sequence is 15 residues long. CDR3 nucleotide sequence: TGTGCCAGCAGCTTATACCAAGCGGGGGGCTACGAGCAGTACTTC. It encodes CASSLYQAGGYEQYF.

Worth noting for this clonotype: Germline and junction disagree at one end, which may indicate a read error. V usage is TRBV7-3 and J usage is TRBJ2-6, with TRBD2 identical over 13 bases. Germline values: CDR1 SGHTA, CDR2 FQGTGA. CDR3 size: 18 residues. In nucleotides, the CDR3 is TGTGCCAGCAGCTTGGGACTAGCGGGGCCCTCTGGGGCCAACGGCCTGACTTTC. Encoded protein: CASSLGLAGPSGANGLTF.